A selection of T cell receptor beta chains follows, all from one sample in a study of blood T cells in healthy people across ages. Using its own MiXCR run on the 5' RACE reads, TCRdb lists one record per CDR3 protein. The sample has about 1.6 million distinct CDR3 sequences, 34% seen once; the top ten hold 10% to 12%. What was sequenced was blood. The receptors stem from a woman between 25 and 40 years old in good health. The conserved cysteine and the conserved F or W are not part of the CDR3 here. Fields, in order: J gene, V gene, CDR3 protein.

TRBJ2-7,TRBV27,ASSFRTGKDYEQY
TRBJ2-3,TRBV10-2,ASARPAGGTDTQY
TRBJ1-2,TRBV12-5,ASGLAPGSPRGYT
TRBJ2-1,TRBV6-1,ASSARDRSYEQF
TRBJ1-1,TRBV27,ASSPRGRGLNTEAF
TRBJ2-3,TRBV7-8,ASSLATSGGAHTQY
TRBJ2-3,TRBV13,ASSRDSNTDTQY
TRBJ2-5,TRBV4-1,ASSQVWGGETQY
TRBJ2-3,TRBV2,ASRQENVDTRY
TRBJ2-1,TRBV30,AWSVDPGGQF
TRBJ2-3,TRBV7-9,ASSSPRLAGVKDTQY
TRBJ2-2,TRBV5-5,ASSPNRDYITGELF
TRBJ2-3,TRBV5-1,ASSPSSSGGYTDTQY
TRBJ2-7,TRBV10-3,AISGGQESSYEQY
TRBJ1-1,TRBV3-1,ASRGQSTEAF
TRBJ1-4,TRBV20-1,SATPGPTNEKLF
TRBJ2-1,TRBV14,ASSQFRGGYNEQF
TRBJ2-7,TRBV7-9,ASSLGAGGPSEQY
TRBJ2-3,TRBV30,AWSVLEPDTQY
TRBJ2-1,TRBV7-2,ASSPTGRSYNEQF
NA,TRBV6-1,ASSQDRTFGYEQY
TRBJ2-7,TRBV27,ASSGTSGRDEQY
TRBJ1-2,TRBV7-9,ASRDGQGWSGYT
TRBJ2-1,TRBV10-3,ATALGAGDEQF
TRBJ2-5,TRBV20-1,SAKGTGAGETQY
TRBJ2-1,TRBV5-8,ASSFQNRENEQF
TRBJ2-4,TRBV7-2,ASSPHEIRTALAKNIQY
TRBJ2-1,TRBV30,AWSVGNNEQF
TRBJ1-6,TRBV30,AATMPPRSPLH